This TCR beta chain originates from a study of siplizumab effects on memory and regulatory T cells. Points from the study as a whole: Naive T cells looked more diverse than memory cells and looked like major alloresponse contributors. Among alloreactive clones, only a minor fraction mapped to unstimulated subsets. The study found that siplizumab significantly reduced alloreactive sequences traceable to unstimulated CD4+ memory cells. Proliferating siplizumab-culture Treg suppressive function went unconfirmed.

Points on this clone: Its antigen remains unidentified.

Per the germline V gene, CDR1 is MGHRA and CDR2 is YSYEKL. The CDR3 contains 16 residues. Trimming took 3 bases from V and 0 from J; bases not matched to a gene: 7. Method: immunoSEQ multiplex PCR; TCRdb's copy keeps in-frame clones and lacks some. The table has about 100,000 clones, approximately 94% seen once. This chain joins TRBV4-1 and TRBJ2-7; 8 bases match TRBD2. The TCR comes from a human donor in good health. Material: non-Treg CD4+ T cells sorted from blood. The CDR3 reads CASSQGSGGASYEQYF. CDR3 DNA: TGCGCCAGCAGCCAGGGTTCGGGAGGGGCCTCCTACGAGCAGTACTTC.